This T cell receptor beta chain derives from a study of response to subunit inactivated influenza vaccine. Regarding the study as a whole: Authors suggested that a seasonal influenza vaccination recruits few new T cells each time.

This clonotype has a count of ten or more. Its antigen remains unknown. One entry per CDR3 protein, called by TCRdb with MiXCR from the RT-PCR reads. The profile shows 600,000 to 850,000 distinct CDR3 sequences, approximately 14% of them singletons. The CDR3 sequence is 13 residues long. V was pared by 5 bases and J by 9 bases, with 14 bases between. This TCR was recovered from a man between 45 and 60 years old who received an inactivated influenza vaccine. Sequences were derived from PBMCs from blood, sampled 14 to 15 days before vaccination. V gene TRBV12-3 or TRBV12-4 combines with J gene TRBJ1-5; no definite D call. The CDR3 DNA reads as TGTGCCAGCAGTACGGACCTAAGGGTGCCCCAGCATTTT. This sequence encodes CASSTDLRVPQHF.